This is a list of T cell receptor beta chains from one sample in a study of T cell responses to AZD1222 COVID-19 vaccine. Repertoires were generated with immunoSEQ multiplex PCR, while TCRdb's copy carries only in-frame clones and drops some. This sample has 120,000 or so clones; 65% to 90% occur once, and the top ten carry 6.5% to 9.5%. The input for sequencing was peripheral blood, taken on day 0 of AZD1222 vaccination. These receptors all come from an adult in good health. Each CDR3 is given with its conserved first and last residue. D genes are given only for firm matches. Only part of the rows carry a size: once, few, many, or a class if the clone is expanded.

size: NA
V: TRBV4-2
J: TRBJ1-2
D: NA
DNA: TGTGCCAGCAGCCAACAGGACACGGATGGCTACACCTTC
CDR3: CASSQQDTDGYTF

size: NA
V: TRBV2
J: TRBJ1-5
D: TRBD1
DNA: TGTGCCAGCAGGGCCGTAGGGACAGCGAATCAGCCCCAGCATTTT
CDR3: CASRAVGTANQPQHF

size: NA
V: TRBV5-1
J: TRBJ2-1
D: TRBD1
DNA: TGCGCCAGCAGCCCCTCCGGACAGGGCGGTAATGAGCAGTTCTTC
CDR3: CASSPSGQGGNEQFF

size: NA
V: TRBV9
J: TRBJ1-2
D: NA
DNA: TGTGCCAGTCAGGGGCCTAACTATGGCTACACCTTC
CDR3: CASQGPNYGYTF

size: NA
V: TRBV28
J: TRBJ2-5
D: NA
DNA: TGTGCCAGCAGGGTGCGGGGAGAGACCCAGTACTTC
CDR3: CASRVRGETQYF

size: once
V: TRBV28
J: TRBJ2-1
D: NA
DNA: TGTGCCAGCAGTTTGGTCCGGGCTGGGGGTGAGCAGTTCTTC
CDR3: CASSLVRAGGEQFF

size: few
V: TRBV5-1
J: TRBJ1-2
D: TRBD1
DNA: TGCGCCAGCAGCCTGGGACAGGGAACGGGGGGCTACACCTTC
CDR3: CASSLGQGTGGYTF

size: NA
V: TRBV19
J: TRBJ2-7
D: NA
DNA: TGTGCCAGTAGTATAGGGCCTAGTCGTCCCTACGAGCAGTACTTC
CDR3: CASSIGPSRPYEQYF

size: NA
V: TRBV10-3
J: TRBJ1-1
D: TRBD1
DNA: TGTGCCATCAGGGGACAGGGGTCTGAAGCTTTCTTT
CDR3: CAIRGQGSEAFF

size: few
V: TRBV7-2
J: TRBJ2-7
D: TRBD2
DNA: TGTGCCAGCAGCCCTACGACTAGCGTCATCCACGAGCAGTACTTC
CDR3: CASSPTTSVIHEQYF

size: NA
V: TRBV11-2
J: TRBJ2-7
D: NA
DNA: TGTGCCAGCAGCTTAGACAGAAACCATCGTTACGAGCAGTACTTC
CDR3: CASSLDRNHRYEQYF

size: NA
V: TRBV10-2
J: TRBJ2-7
D: TRBD2
DNA: TGCGCCAGCACCCACGGAGCGGGGGCCATATCCTACGAGCAGTACTTC
CDR3: CASTHGAGAISYEQYF

size: NA
V: TRBV6-5
J: TRBJ1-1
D: NA
DNA: TGTGCCAGCGCCGCACACCCGAACACTGAAGCTTTCTTT
CDR3: CASAAHPNTEAFF

size: NA
V: TRBV28
J: TRBJ2-1
D: NA
DNA: TGTGCCAGCAGCCCAGCGAGCGGTAATAATGAGCAGTTCTTC
CDR3: CASSPASGNNEQFF

size: NA
V: TRBV14
J: TRBJ1-6
D: NA
DNA: TGTGCCAGCAGCACTTTCCAGCTTTCACCCCTCCACTTT
CDR3: CASSTFQLSPLHF

size: NA
V: TRBV5-1
J: TRBJ1-4
D: TRBD1
DNA: TGCGCCAGCAGTCCAGGGACAGGGAGGGAAAAACTGTTTTTT
CDR3: CASSPGTGREKLFF

size: NA
V: TRBV29-1
J: TRBJ1-5
D: NA
DNA: TGCAGCGCTCGGGGGGGAAGCAATCAGCCCCAGCATTTT
CDR3: CSARGGSNQPQHF

size: few
V: TRBV7-9
J: TRBJ2-1
D: TRBD2
DNA: TGTGCCAGCAAGAACCTCGGGGGGAAGAATGAGCAGTTCTTC
CDR3: CASKNLGGKNEQFF

size: NA
V: TRBV7-9
J: TRBJ1-2
D: TRBD1
DNA: TGTGCCAGCAGCTTAGCAGGAACAGGGGACTATGGCTACACCTTC
CDR3: CASSLAGTGDYGYTF

size: NA
V: TRBV29-1
J: TRBJ2-7
D: NA
DNA: TGCAGCGCAGAGAGCTCCTACGAGCAGTACTTC
CDR3: CSAESSYEQYF

size: NA
V: TRBV29-1
J: TRBJ1-2
D: NA
DNA: TGCAGCGTTGAAGATCTCGGAAACTATGGCTACACCTTC
CDR3: CSVEDLGNYGYTF

size: once
V: TRBV30
J: TRBJ2-7
D: NA
DNA: TGTGCCTGGAGGGGTGGGGCTCCTACCGAGCAGTACTTC
CDR3: CAWRGGAPTEQYF

size: NA
V: TRBV29-1
J: TRBJ2-3
D: NA
DNA: TGCAGCGCTAGGAGGGGGCTCAGTAGGGATACGCAGTATTTT
CDR3: CSARRGLSRDTQYF